This T cell receptor beta chain came from a study of CD8+CD57+ T cells in acquired aplastic anemia. CD8+CD57+ cell expansion, shown by flow cytometry, had occurred in the patients selected for sequencing. This clonotype was seen a few times. The use of genomic DNA as template underpinned the TCR beta VDJ and CDR3 profiling. TCRdb recomputed calls from the reads with MiXCR, one row per CDR3 protein. The table lists about 180,000 distinct CDR3 sequences, more than 45% of them singletons. The V and J ends lost 6 bases and 12 bases, in that order; junction bases with no gene match: 6. The germline V gene has CDR1 SQVTM and CDR2 ANQGSEA. The CDR3 runs 11 residues.

The chain recombines TRBV29-1 with TRBJ2-3; 10 nucleotides align to TRBD1. The source is a human donor with aplastic anemia. Sequenced material: sorted CD4+, CD8+, or CD8+CD57+ T cells (not recorded which) from PBMCs. The CDR3 sequence: CSVRGQGKQYF. The DNA of the CDR3 is TGCAGCGTACGGGGACAGGGGAAACAGTATTTT.